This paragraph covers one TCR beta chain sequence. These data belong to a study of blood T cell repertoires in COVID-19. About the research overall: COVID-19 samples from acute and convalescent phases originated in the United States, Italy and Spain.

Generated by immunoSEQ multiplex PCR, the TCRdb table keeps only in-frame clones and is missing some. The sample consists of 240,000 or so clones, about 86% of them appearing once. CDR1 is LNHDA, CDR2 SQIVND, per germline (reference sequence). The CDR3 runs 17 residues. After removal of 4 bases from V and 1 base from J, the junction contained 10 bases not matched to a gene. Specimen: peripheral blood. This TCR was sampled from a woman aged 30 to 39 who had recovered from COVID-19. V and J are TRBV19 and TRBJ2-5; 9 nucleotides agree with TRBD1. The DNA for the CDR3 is TGTGCCAGTAGTACCATCGACAGGGGGAATTTCCAAGAGACCCAGTACTTC. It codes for CASSTIDRGNFQETQYF.